What follows describes a single T cell receptor beta chain. The assay was immunoSEQ multiplex PCR, and TCRdb's table has in-frame clones only and misses some. The sample holds about 2.4 million clones, 93% seen once. CDR1 is SGHTA and CDR2 is FQGTGA in the germline V gene. The CDR3 has 15 residues. Trimming removed 0 bases from V and 4 bases from J, with 13 bases in between. The data were obtained in a study of shared clonotypes between healthy human individuals. This rearrangement joins TRBV7-3 to TRBJ2-7, with D maybe TRBD2 (5 bases). This sequence originates from a man aged 18 to 30 in good health. Some clones in this sample may be carry-over from other donors' samples. Sequenced: naive CD4+ T cells from PBMCs. Subset described: CD45RA+ positively selected. CDR3 coding DNA: TGTGCCAGCAGCTTAACCCCCGGGGATCTGTACGAGCAGTACTTC. It specifies CASSLTPGDLYEQYF.